One T cell receptor beta chain is described in this entry. Antigen specificity is unknown. Each donor was nominally healthy when sampled (though unrecorded immune exposures were likely). No record exists of this donor's CMV serostatus. This sample was taken from a study of cytomegalovirus exposure and HLA in healthy donors. Primers included in the PCR were 60 Vbeta and 13 Jbeta primers. Some clones are missing from TCRdb's copy, which holds only in-frame ones; the method was immunoSEQ multiplex PCR. The table has about 140,000 clones, 55% to 80% seen once. Study results and limitations: It is likely that the observed cluster of highly shared sequence variants was a sequencing artifact. A missense variant in DCLRE1C was later tied to TCR beta V- and J-gene trimming.

Trimming removed 8 bases from V and 7 bases from J, with 12 bases in between. The CDR3 is 11 residues long. The germline V gene has CDR1 MDHEN and CDR2 SYDVKM. The V call is TRBV28, the J call TRBJ2-7; tentative D call: TRBD1 (5 bases). Sequenced input: PBMCs. The sequence derives from a human donor in good health. CDR3 protein: CASLGAREQYF. DNA of the CDR3: TGTGCCAGCTTAGGGGCGAGGGAGCAGTACTTC.